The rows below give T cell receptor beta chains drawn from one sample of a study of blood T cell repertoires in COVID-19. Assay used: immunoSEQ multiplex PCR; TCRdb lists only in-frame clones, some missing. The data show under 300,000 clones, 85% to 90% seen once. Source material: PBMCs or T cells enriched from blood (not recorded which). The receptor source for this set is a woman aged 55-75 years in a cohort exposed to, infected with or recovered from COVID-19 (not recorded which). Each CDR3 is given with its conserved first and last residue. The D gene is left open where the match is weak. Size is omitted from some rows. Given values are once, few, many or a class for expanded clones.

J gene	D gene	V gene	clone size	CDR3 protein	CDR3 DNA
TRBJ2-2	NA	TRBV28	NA	CASSLSPLRGLRNTGELFF	TGTGCCAGCAGTTTAAGCCCCCTACGAGGCCTACGAAACACCGGGGAGCTGTTTTTT
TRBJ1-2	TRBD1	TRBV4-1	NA	CASSQAQAGGVGYTF	TGCGCCAGCAGCCAAGCCCAGGCAGGGGGCGTTGGCTACACCTTC
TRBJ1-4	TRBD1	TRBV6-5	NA	CASRMGQGNEKLFF	TGTGCCAGCAGGATGGGACAGGGTAATGAAAAACTGTTTTTT
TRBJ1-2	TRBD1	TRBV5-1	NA	CASSPDRATNYGYTF	TGCGCCAGCAGCCCGGACAGGGCCACTAACTATGGCTACACCTTC
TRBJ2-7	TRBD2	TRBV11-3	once	CASSARLGGRDEQYF	TGTGCCAGCAGCGCGCGCCTGGGGGGGAGGGACGAGCAGTACTTC
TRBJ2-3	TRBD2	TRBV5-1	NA	CASSPGLAGGGDTQYF	TGCGCCAGCAGCCCCGGACTAGCGGGGGGTGGAGATACGCAGTATTTT
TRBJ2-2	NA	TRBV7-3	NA	CASSLRSSGELFF	TGTGCCAGCAGCTTACGGTCTTCCGGGGAGCTGTTTTTT
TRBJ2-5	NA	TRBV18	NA	CASSPPAGEETQYF	TGTGCCAGCTCACCACCGGCAGGGGAAGAGACCCAGTACTTC
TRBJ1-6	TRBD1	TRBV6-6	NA	CASRTGQLNSPLHF	TGTGCCAGCAGAACGGGACAGCTAAATTCACCCCTCCACTTT
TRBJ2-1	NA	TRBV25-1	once	CASSEFRGTWDRNEQFF	TGTGCCAGCAGTGAATTTAGGGGGACATGGGATCGGAATGAGCAGTTCTTC
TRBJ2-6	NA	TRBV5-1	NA	CASSLSGQLSGANVLTF	TGCGCCAGCAGCTTGTCAGGGCAACTCTCTGGGGCCAACGTCCTGACTTTC
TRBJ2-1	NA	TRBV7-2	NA	CASSLGLVNEQFF	TGTGCCAGCAGCTTAGGACTAGTGAATGAGCAGTTCTTC
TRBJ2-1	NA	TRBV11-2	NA	CASSLRRGNNEQFF	TGTGCCAGCAGCTTAAGGCGGGGCAACAATGAGCAGTTCTTC
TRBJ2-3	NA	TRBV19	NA	CASSISWVAKDTQYF	TGTGCCAGTAGTATCTCTTGGGTAGCAAAAGATACGCAGTATTTT
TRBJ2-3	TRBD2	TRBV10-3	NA	CAISPSGRTDTQYF	TGTGCCATCAGTCCTAGCGGGAGGACAGATACGCAGTATTTT
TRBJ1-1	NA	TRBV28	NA	CASSPSGLKNTEAFF	TGTGCCAGCAGTCCATCCGGACTGAAGAACACTGAAGCTTTCTTT
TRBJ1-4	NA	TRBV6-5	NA	CASSYSTGGKLFF	TGTGCCAGCAGTTACTCGACGGGGGGGAAACTGTTTTTT
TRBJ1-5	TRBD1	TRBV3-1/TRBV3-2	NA	CASSPGTGGTGNQPQHF	TGTGCCAGCAGCCCAGGGACAGGGGGGACGGGCAATCAGCCCCAGCATTTT
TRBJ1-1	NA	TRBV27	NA	CASSPTGKDFMNTEAFF	TGTGCCAGCAGTCCTACCGGGAAGGACTTCATGAACACTGAAGCTTTCTTT
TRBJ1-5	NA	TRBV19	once	CASSIEGVSNQPQHF	TGTGCCAGTAGTATAGAAGGAGTTAGCAATCAGCCCCAGCATTTT
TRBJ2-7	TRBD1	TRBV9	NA	CASSPRTGASEQYF	TGTGCCAGCAGCCCTAGGACAGGGGCCTCCGAGCAGTACTTC
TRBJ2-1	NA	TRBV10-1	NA	CASSESGGSYNEQFF	TGCGCCAGCAGTGAGTCGGGGGGCTCCTACAATGAGCAGTTCTTC
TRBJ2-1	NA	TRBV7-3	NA	CASSSDSSEQFF	TGTGCCAGCAGCTCGGACTCCTCGGAGCAGTTCTTC
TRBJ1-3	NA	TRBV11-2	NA	CASSLDSGLFSGNTIYF	TGTGCCAGCAGCTTAGACAGTGGCCTTTTCTCTGGAAACACCATATATTTT
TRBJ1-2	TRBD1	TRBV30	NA	CAWRHRDSDTGYTF	TGTGCCTGGCGGCACCGGGACAGCGACACTGGCTACACCTTC
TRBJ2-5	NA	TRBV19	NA	CASSIGAGVQETQYF	TGTGCCAGTAGTATAGGGGCAGGTGTCCAAGAGACCCAGTACTTC
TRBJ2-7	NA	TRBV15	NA	CATSREVSGVGEQYF	TGTGCCACCAGCAGAGAAGTATCGGGGGTTGGCGAGCAGTACTTC
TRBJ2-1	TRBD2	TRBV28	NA	CASSTPGLAAYNEQFF	TGTGCCAGCAGTACCCCGGGACTAGCGGCCTACAATGAGCAGTTCTTC
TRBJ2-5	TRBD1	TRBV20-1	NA	CSASLGTVLIGETQYF	TGCAGTGCTAGTCTCGGGACAGTCCTTATTGGGGAGACCCAGTACTTC
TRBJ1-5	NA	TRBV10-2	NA	CASMGGGNQPQHF	TGCGCCAGCATGGGGGGGGGCAATCAGCCCCAGCATTTT
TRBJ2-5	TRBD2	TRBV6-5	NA	CASSYGGGGGQETQYF	TGTGCCAGCAGTTACGGTGGCGGGGGGGGCCAAGAGACCCAGTACTTC
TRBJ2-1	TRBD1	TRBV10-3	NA	CAISSTGANEQFF	TGTGCCATCAGTAGTACAGGGGCCAATGAGCAGTTCTTC
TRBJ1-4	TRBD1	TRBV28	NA	CASSRDRGRNEKLFF	TGTGCCAGCAGCCGAGACAGGGGGCGCAATGAAAAACTGTTTTTT
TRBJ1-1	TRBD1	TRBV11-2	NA	CASRTGMNTEAFF	TGTGCCAGCAGGACAGGGATGAACACTGAAGCTTTCTTT
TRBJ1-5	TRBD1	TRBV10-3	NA	CAIRAGGAGNQPQHF	TGTGCCATCAGGGCAGGGGGCGCGGGCAATCAGCCCCAGCATTTT
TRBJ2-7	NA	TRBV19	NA	CASSSGYEQYF	TGTGCCAGTAGTTCCGGCTACGAGCAGTACTTC
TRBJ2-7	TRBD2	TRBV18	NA	CASSPTPGLAGVKFGYEQYF	TGTGCCAGCTCACCTACCCCGGGACTAGCGGGAGTTAAGTTCGGCTACGAGCAGTACTTC
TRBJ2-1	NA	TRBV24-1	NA	CATSGSGPSSGPNEQFF	TGTGCCACCAGTGGTAGCGGACCGAGTTCGGGGCCCAATGAGCAGTTCTTC
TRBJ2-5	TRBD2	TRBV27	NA	CASSSLELAGVETQYF	TGTGCCAGCAGTTCTTTAGAACTAGCGGGAGTAGAGACCCAGTACTTC
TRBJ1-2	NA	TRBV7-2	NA	CASSLDGLYGYTF	TGTGCCAGCAGCTTAGATGGACTCTATGGCTACACCTTC
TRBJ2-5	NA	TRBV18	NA	CASSPSLYQETQYF	TGTGCCAGCTCACCATCCCTATACCAAGAGACCCAGTACTTC
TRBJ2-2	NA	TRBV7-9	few	CASSLARQNTGELFF	TGTGCCAGCAGCTTAGCGCGACAGAACACCGGGGAGCTGTTTTTT
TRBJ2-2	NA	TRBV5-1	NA	CASSLIQANTGELFF	TGCGCCAGCAGCTTGATCCAGGCGAACACCGGGGAGCTGTTTTTT
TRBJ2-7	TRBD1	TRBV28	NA	CASSSTGTGGFYEQYF	TGTGCCAGCAGTTCCACCGGGACAGGGGGCTTCTACGAGCAGTACTTC
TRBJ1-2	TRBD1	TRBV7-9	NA	CASSPGQGTNYGYTF	TGTGCCAGCAGTCCCGGACAGGGAACTAACTATGGCTACACCTTC
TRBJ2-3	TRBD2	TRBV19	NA	CASSELAGRNTDTQYF	TGTGCCAGTAGTGAATTAGCGGGACGGAACACAGATACGCAGTATTTT
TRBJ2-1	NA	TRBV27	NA	CASSRTRSSYNEQFF	TGTGCCAGCAGTCGAACCCGTAGCTCCTACAATGAGCAGTTCTTC
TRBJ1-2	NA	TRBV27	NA	CASSFNGNYGYTF	TGTGCCAGCAGTTTCAATGGCAACTATGGCTACACCTTC
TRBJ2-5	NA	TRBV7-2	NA	CASSLGLQETQYF	TGTGCCAGCAGCTTAGGACTGCAAGAGACCCAGTACTTC
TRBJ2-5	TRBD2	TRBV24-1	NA	CATSDAGLAGRETQYF	TGTGCCACCAGTGATGCCGGACTAGCGGGGAGGGAGACCCAGTACTTC
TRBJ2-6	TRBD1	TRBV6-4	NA	CASRGQGSGANVLTF	TGTGCCAGCAGAGGACAGGGCTCTGGGGCCAACGTCCTGACTTTC
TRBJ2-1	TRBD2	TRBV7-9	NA	CASSPRASGAEQFF	TGTGCCAGCAGCCCCCGGGCTAGCGGAGCCGAGCAGTTCTTC
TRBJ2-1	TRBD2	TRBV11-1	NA	CASSLLAGGAFEQFF	TGTGCCAGCAGTCTTCTAGCGGGCGGGGCATTTGAGCAGTTCTTC
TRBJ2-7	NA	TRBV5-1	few	CASSLGQWGDEQYF	TGCGCCAGCAGCTTGGGGCAGTGGGGGGACGAGCAGTACTTC
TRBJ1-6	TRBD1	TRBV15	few	CATSRRGTGGSYNSPLHF	TGTGCCACCAGCAGAAGAGGGACAGGGGGCTCCTATAATTCACCCCTCCACTTT
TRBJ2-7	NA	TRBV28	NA	CASRRGPYEQYF	TGTGCCTCGAGGCGGGGGCCTTACGAGCAGTACTTC
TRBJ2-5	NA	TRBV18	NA	CASSPPILQETQYF	TGTGCCAGCTCACCTCCTATCCTCCAAGAGACCCAGTACTTC
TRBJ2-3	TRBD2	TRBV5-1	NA	CASSPWTSGRLYTDTQYF	TGCGCCAGCAGCCCTTGGACTAGCGGGAGGCTATACACAGATACGCAGTATTTT